Detailed here is one TCR beta chain. This sample is part of a study of shared T cell receptors in the human thymus. Method: immunoSEQ multiplex PCR; TCRdb's copy keeps in-frame clones and lacks some. This table holds over 650,000 clones, approximately 89% found once. The junction had 7 bases not matched to a gene; V was cut back by 6 bases and J by 2 bases. The CDR3 runs to 15 residues. Per the germline V gene, CDR1 is SEHNR and CDR2 is FQNEAQ (reference sequence). These data also featured in a second study, about human thymus T cells. That publication notes: Corrective surgery for congenital heart defects was being performed on the healthy Finnish infants who were the donors. During corrective heart surgery, resections were taken, and the thymus tissue came from them. Within thymic and blood repertoires, V and J gene usage appeared to be biased. Related reports documented highly overlapping thymic repertoires among unrelated individuals.

The receptor was isolated from a boy younger than two with a congenital heart defect. The chain employs TRBV7-9 and TRBJ1-5; 7 nucleotides line up with TRBD1. Sample: thymocytes. In nucleotides, the CDR3 is TGTGCCAGCAGTTTTGACAGGGACGGCAATCAGCCCCAGCATTTT. Translated, it gives CASSFDRDGNQPQHF.